Below are 3 T cell receptor beta chains sequenced from a single sample in a study of blood T cell repertoires in COVID-19. The assay was immunoSEQ multiplex PCR, and TCRdb's table has in-frame clones only and misses some. The table lists over 85,000 clones, around 75% of them singletons, with 24% in the top ten. Material: peripheral blood. Receptor source: a human donor in a cohort sampled during active COVID-19.

The J gene is TRBJ2-1, the V gene TRBV5-1; 9 positions match TRBD2. Germline values: CDR1 SGHRS, CDR2 YFSETQ. The junction had 9 bases not matched to a gene; V was cut back by 4 bases and J by 7 bases. The CDR3 sequence is 15 residues long. CDR3 bases: TGCGCCAGCAGCCTCACTAGCGGGCAGGGTAATGAGCAGTTCTTC. This encodes CASSLTSGQGNEQFF.

The chain has TRBV5-6 and TRBJ2-5, with 10 bases matching TRBD2. CDR3 length equals 15 residues. J was trimmed by 3 bases and V by 4 bases; bases with no gene match: 6. Germline CDR1 is SGHDT and CDR2 is YYEEEE. CDR3 residues: CASSPRLAGEETQYF. In nucleotides, the CDR3 is TGTGCCAGCAGCCCCCGACTAGCGGGCGAAGAGACCCAGTACTTC.

The chain carries TRBV2 and TRBJ1-5; D unclear. This CDR3 is 14 amino acids long. The germline V gene encodes CDR1 SNHLY and CDR2 FYNNEI. The V and J ends lost 2 bases and 5 bases respectively, with 10 bases between them. CDR3 sequence reads: CASSEPRIDQPQHF. In DNA, the CDR3 is TGTGCCAGCAGTGAACCCAGAATTGATCAGCCCCAGCATTTT.